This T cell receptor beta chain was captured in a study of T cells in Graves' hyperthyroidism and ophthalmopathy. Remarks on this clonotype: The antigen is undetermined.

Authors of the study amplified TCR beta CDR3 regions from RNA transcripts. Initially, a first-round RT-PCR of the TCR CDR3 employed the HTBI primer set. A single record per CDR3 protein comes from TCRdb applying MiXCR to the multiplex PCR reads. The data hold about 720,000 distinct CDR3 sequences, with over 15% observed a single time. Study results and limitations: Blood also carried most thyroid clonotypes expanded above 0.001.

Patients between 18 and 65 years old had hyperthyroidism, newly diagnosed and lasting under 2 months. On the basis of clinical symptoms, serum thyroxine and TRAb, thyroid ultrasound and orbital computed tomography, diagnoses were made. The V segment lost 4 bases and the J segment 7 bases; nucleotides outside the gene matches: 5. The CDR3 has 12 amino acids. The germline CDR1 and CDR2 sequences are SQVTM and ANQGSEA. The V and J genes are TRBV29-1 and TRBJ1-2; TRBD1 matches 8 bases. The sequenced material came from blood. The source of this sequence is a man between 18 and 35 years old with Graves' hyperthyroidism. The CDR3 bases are TGCAGCGTTGGGACAGGGAGGGTTGGCTACACCTTC. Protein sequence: CSVGTGRVGYTF.